Below, 8 T cell receptor beta chains from the same sample are listed, as sequenced in a study of T cells in Graves' hyperthyroidism and ophthalmopathy. From RNA transcripts, TCR beta CDR3 regions were amplified. The study used the HTBI primer set for a first-round RT-PCR of the TCR CDR3. Each CDR3 protein gets one entry after TCRdb re-called the multiplex PCR reads with MiXCR. The sample has about 560,000 distinct CDR3 sequences, approximately 16% seen once. Sequenced input: blood. These receptors were collected from a woman aged 18 to 35 with Graves' hyperthyroidism.

The CDR3 nucleotides read TGTGCCAGCAACCGCAGGGGGCCAGGCACCGGGGAGCTGTTTTTT. Translated, it gives CASNRRGPGTGELFF. J is TRBJ2-2 and V is TRBV12-3 or TRBV12-4, with 8 bases identical to TRBD1. After removal of 7 bases from V and 4 bases from J, the junction contained 8 bases not matched to a gene. This CDR3 region has 15 residues.

In this sample, this clonotype turned up a few times. CDR3: CANSSTGLEAFF. Written as DNA, the CDR3 is TGTGCCAACAGTTCAACGGGTCTAGAAGCTTTCTTT. This chain uses TRBV7-9 with TRBJ1-1, with D unclear. V shed 10 bases and J shed 8 bases, with 17 bases lying between them. This CDR3 is 12 amino acids long. Germline V gene sequence: CDR1 SEHNR, CDR2 FQNEAQ (reference sequence).

This clonotype was recorded many times. The J gene is TRBJ1-1, the V gene TRBV18, with a possible D match to TRBD1 (6 bases). The CDR3 is 16 residues long. In germline, CDR1 is KGHSH, CDR2 LQKENI. The V gene lost 2 bases and the J gene lost 0 bases, with 13 bases spanning the gap. Written as DNA, the CDR3 is TGTGCCAGCTCACCAAGGGACACTTACATGAACACTGAAGCTTTCTTT. Translating gives CASSPRDTYMNTEAFF.

This clonotype was observed at least ten times. The V call is TRBV24-1, the J call TRBJ1-1; D not resolved. The germline V gene has CDR1 KGHDR and CDR2 SFDVKD. Between the trimmed V and J ends, which lost 4 bases and 6 bases, there was a span of 8 bases. The CDR3 is 12 amino acids. This chain's CDR3 is CATSDPGAEAFF. In nucleotides, the CDR3 is TGTGCCACCAGTGACCCTGGCGCTGAAGCTTTCTTT.

This clonotype was seen a handful of times. The chain employs TRBV10-3 and TRBJ2-7, with 9 bases aligning to TRBD2. Germline V lookup: CDR1 ENHRY, CDR2 SYGVKD. The V gene end was trimmed by 6 bases and the J gene end by 3 bases; junction bases not matched to a gene: 3. The CDR3 is made up of 13 amino acids. CDR3 protein: CAIRTSGDYEQYF. CDR3 coding DNA: TGTGCCATCAGGACTAGCGGTGACTACGAGCAGTACTTC.

V and J are TRBV7-2 and TRBJ2-3; tentative D call: TRBD1 (5 bases). From germline, CDR1 is SGHTA and CDR2 FQGNSA. The CDR3 runs 16 residues. V gave up 1 base and J gave up 6 bases, with 17 bases separating them. CDR3 sequence reads: CASSLEGNLLTDTQYF. The CDR3 bases are TGTGCCAGCAGCTTAGAGGGGAACCTTTTGACTGATACGCAGTATTTT.

A few counts support this clonotype. The chain links TRBV25-1 to TRBJ2-2; no firm D call. CDR1 is MGHDK, CDR2 SYGVNS, per germline. Trimming removed 3 bases from V and 0 bases from J, with 8 bases in between. The CDR3 extends over 15 amino acids. The DNA for the CDR3 is TGTGCCAGCAGTGATGTACCCCCGAACACCGGGGAGCTGTTTTTT. The encoded protein is CASSDVPPNTGELFF.

This clonotype was seen many times. The J gene is TRBJ2-1, the V gene TRBV2; a possible D gene is TRBD2 (6 bases). CDR3 size: 15 residues. The germline V gene encodes CDR1 SNHLY and CDR2 FYNNEI. V lost 2 bases, J lost 6 bases, and 14 bases lay in between. DNA for the CDR3: TGTGCCAGCAGTGAATACGGGGGAGGTGTCAATGAGCAGTTCTTC. Residues: CASSEYGGGVNEQFF.